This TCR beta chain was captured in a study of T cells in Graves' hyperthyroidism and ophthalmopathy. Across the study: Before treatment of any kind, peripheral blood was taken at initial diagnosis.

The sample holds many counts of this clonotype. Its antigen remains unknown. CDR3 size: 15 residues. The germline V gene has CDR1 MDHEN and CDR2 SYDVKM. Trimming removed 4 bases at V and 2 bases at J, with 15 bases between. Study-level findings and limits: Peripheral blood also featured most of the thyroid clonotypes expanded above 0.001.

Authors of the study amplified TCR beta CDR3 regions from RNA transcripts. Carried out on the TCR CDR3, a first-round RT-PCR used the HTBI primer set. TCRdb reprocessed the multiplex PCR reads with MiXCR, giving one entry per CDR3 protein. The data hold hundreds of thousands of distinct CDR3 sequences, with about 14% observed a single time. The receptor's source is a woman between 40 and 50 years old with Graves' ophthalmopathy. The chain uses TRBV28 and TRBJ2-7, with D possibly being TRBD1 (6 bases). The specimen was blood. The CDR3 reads CASSSYGTNTYEQYF. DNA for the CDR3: TGTGCCAGCAGTTCCTACGGGACAAATACCTACGAGCAGTACTTC.